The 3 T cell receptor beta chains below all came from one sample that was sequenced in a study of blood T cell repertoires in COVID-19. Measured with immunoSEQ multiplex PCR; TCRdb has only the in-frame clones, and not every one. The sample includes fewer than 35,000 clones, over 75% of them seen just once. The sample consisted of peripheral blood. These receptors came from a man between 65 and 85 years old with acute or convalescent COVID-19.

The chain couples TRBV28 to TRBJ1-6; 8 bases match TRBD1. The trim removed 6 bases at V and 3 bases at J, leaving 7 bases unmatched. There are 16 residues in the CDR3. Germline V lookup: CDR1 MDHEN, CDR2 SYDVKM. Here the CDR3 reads CASRFGTGLYNSPLHF. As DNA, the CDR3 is TGTGCCAGCAGGTTCGGGACAGGCCTCTATAATTCACCCCTCCACTTT.

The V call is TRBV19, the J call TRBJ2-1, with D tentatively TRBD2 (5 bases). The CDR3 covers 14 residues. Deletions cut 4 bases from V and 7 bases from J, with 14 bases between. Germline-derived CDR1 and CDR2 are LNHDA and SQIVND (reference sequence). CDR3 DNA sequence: TGTGCCAGTAGTAGGACTGTGGTGGGTAATGAGCAGTTCTTC. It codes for CASSRTVVGNEQFF.

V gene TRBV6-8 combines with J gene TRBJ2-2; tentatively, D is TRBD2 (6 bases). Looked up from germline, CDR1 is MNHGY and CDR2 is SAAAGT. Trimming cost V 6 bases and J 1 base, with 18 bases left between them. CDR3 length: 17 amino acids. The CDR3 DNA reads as TGTGCCAGCAGCCGACCAGGGAGGAAGGGGAACACCGGGGAGCTGTTTTTT. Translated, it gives CASSRPGRKGNTGELFF.